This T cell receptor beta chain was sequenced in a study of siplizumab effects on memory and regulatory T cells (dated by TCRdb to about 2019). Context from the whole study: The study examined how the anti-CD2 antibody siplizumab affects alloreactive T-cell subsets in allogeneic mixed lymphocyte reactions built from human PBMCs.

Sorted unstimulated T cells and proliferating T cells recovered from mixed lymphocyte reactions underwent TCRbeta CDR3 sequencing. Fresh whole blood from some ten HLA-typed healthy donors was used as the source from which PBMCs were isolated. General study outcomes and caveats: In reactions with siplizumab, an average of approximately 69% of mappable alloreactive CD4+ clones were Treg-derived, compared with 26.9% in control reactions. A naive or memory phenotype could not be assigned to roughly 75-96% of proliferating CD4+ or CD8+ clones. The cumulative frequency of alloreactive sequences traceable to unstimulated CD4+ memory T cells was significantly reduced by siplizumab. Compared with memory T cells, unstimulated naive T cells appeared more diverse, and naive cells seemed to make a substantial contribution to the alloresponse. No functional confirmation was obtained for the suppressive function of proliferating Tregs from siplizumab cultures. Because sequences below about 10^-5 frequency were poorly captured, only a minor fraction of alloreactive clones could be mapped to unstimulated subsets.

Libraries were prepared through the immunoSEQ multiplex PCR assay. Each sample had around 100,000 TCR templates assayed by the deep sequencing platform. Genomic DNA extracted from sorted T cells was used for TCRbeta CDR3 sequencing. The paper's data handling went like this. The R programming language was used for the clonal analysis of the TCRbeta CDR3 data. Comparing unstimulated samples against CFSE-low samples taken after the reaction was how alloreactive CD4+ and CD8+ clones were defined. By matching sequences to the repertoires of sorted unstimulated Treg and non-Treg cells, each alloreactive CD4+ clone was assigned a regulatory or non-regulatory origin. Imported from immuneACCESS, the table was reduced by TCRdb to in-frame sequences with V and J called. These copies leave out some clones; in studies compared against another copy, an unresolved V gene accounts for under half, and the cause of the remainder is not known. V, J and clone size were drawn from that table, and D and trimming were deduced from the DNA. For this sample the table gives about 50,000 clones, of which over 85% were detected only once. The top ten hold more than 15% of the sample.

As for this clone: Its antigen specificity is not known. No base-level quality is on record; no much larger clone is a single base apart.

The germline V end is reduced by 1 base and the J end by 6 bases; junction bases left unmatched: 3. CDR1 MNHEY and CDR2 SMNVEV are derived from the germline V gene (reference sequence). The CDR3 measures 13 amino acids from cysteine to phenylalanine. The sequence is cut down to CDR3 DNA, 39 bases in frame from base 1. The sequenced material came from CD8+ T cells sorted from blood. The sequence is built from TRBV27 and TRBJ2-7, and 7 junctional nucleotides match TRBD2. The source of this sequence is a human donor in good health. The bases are TGTGCCAGCAGTTTATGGACGGGAGGCGAGCAGTACTTC. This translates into CASSLWTGGEQYF.